The 9 T cell receptor beta chains below were found in one sample sequenced in a study of cytomegalovirus exposure and HLA in healthy donors. PCR amplification relied on 60 Vbeta primers (plus 13 Jbeta primers). Sequencing was performed with immunoSEQ multiplex PCR; in TCRdb, only in-frame clones are kept and a portion is missing. This specimen shows under 150,000 clones; the ten leading clones hold roughly 2%. The source material was PBMCs. The origin of the receptors is a woman in her fifties or sixties in good health and CMV-seronegative.

A remark on this clone: A read error may account for a junction end that differs from germline. V is TRBV29-1 and J is TRBJ2-5; D may be TRBD2 (5 bases). The assigned J gene may be wrong: the sequence end matches TRBJ2-7 better. This CDR3 comprises 13 residues. CDR1 SQVTM and CDR2 ANQGSEA come from the germline V gene. The CDR3 sequence is CSVETGITYEQYF. CDR3 nucleotide sequence: TGTAGCGTTGAAACGGGTATCACCTACGAGCAGTACTTC.

V gene TRBV19 combines with J gene TRBJ1-5, with D tentatively TRBD1 (6 bases). The CDR3 length is 17 residues. Trimming pared 10 bases from V and 5 bases from J, leaving 27 bases between. Germline lookup yields CDR1 LNHDA and CDR2 SQIVND (reference sequence). CDR3: CATLPRAGDLTHQPQHF. For the CDR3, the DNA is TGTGCCACACTACCGAGGGCAGGGGACCTTACCCATCAGCCCCAGCATTTT. The whole variable domain, remainder taken from reference TRBV19 and TRBJ1-5, is DGGITQSPKYLFRKEGQNVTLSCEQNLNHDAMYWYRQDPGQGLRLIYYSQIVNDFQKGDIAEGYSVSREKKESFPLTVTSAQKNPTAFYLCATLPRAGDLTHQPQHFGDGTRLSIL.

The chain joins TRBV11-2 to TRBJ2-7; 7 bases are a match to TRBD1. Germline values: CDR1 SGHAT, CDR2 FQNNGV. The CDR3 runs to 15 residues. Trimming removed 3 bases from V and 3 bases from J; junction bases left unmatched: 8. The DNA for the CDR3 is TGTGCCAGCAGCTTGACAGGGTTTAGCAACTACGAGCAGTACTTC. Residues: CASSLTGFSNYEQYF.

The chain is built from TRBV7-2 and TRBJ2-4, with TRBD2 matching 7 bases. The CDR3 is made up of 12 amino acids. The trim removed 0 bases at V and 13 bases at J, leaving 3 bases unmatched. Per germline, CDR1 SGHTA and CDR2 FQGNSA. The CDR3: CASSLATGRQYF. The CDR3, as DNA: TGTGCCAGCAGCTTAGCCACCGGGAGGCAGTACTTC.

The chain has TRBV5-6 and TRBJ1-2; 11 bases map to TRBD1. With 4 bases clipped from V and 3 bases from J, the junction kept 11 bases outside the gene matches. Germline V CDR1 and CDR2: SGHDT, YYEEEE. The CDR3 has 17 amino acids. For the CDR3, the DNA is TGTGCCAGCAGCCTGGGACAGGGGGTTAGGGGGGACTATGGCTACACCTTC. This gives the protein CASSLGQGVRGDYGYTF.

The rearrangement uses TRBV9 and TRBJ2-5, with D tentatively TRBD1 (6 bases). The V and J ends lost 2 bases and 1 base respectively, with 12 bases between them. Per the germline V gene, CDR1 is SGDLS and CDR2 is YYNGEE. The CDR3 runs 15 residues. CDR3 sequence (DNA): TGTGCCAGCAGCGTGGACAGTTGGGGCCAAGAGACCCAGTACTTC. It specifies CASSVDSWGQETQYF.

This chain uses TRBV4-1 with TRBJ1-2; 12 bases map to TRBD1. The germline CDR1 and CDR2 sequences are MGHRA and YSYEKL. V dropped 1 base and J dropped 7; count of bases not matched to a gene: 7. The CDR3 is made up of 16 amino acids. DNA for the CDR3: TGCGCCAGCAGCCAAGGACGGGACAGGGGGCATTTTGGCTACACCTTC. It specifies CASSQGRDRGHFGYTF.

The chain combines TRBV5-4 with TRBJ2-1; 9 nucleotides align to TRBD2. The CDR3 sequence is 15 residues long. The J segment lost 4 bases and the V segment lost 2 bases, leaving 4 bases of the junction unmatched. Looked up from germline, CDR1 is SGHNT and CDR2 is YYREEE (reference sequence). CDR3 sequence (DNA): TGTGCCAGCAGCTTTCCTAGCGGGAAGTACAATGAGCAGTTCTTC. This translates into CASSFPSGKYNEQFF.

CDR3 DNA sequence: TGTGCCAGTGCCAGATTATTCACAGATACGCAGTATTTT. Protein sequence: CASARLFTDTQYF. The chain uses TRBV19 and TRBJ2-3, with D hard to call. V lost 8 bases to trimming and J lost 2 bases, with 11 bases between them. The CDR3 has 13 amino acids. Germline CDR1 and CDR2: LNHDA and SQIVND (reference sequence).